Sequencing of this T cell receptor beta chain was carried out in a study of molecular identifiers for immune sequencing clone quantification. V dropped 0 bases and J dropped 10 bases, with 10 bases sitting between them. The germline V gene encodes CDR1 MNHEY and CDR2 SVGAGI. The CDR3 is 13 amino acids. Each CDR3 protein gets one entry after TCRdb re-called the PCR reads with MiXCR. The sample yields approximately 590,000 distinct CDR3 sequences, roughly 25% seen once. In this sample, this clonotype turned up many times. The TCR comes from a human donor in good health. Some libraries in this study had Jurkat cell RNA spiked in. Sequencing was done on a sample of naive CD8+ T cells from blood, with Jurkat cell RNA spiked in. Subset noted: FACS-sorted CD8+CD4-CCR7+CD45RA+ naive T cells. The rearrangement joins TRBV6-5 to TRBJ2-1, with D possibly being TRBD1 (5 bases). The CDR3 sequence: CASSYSRPGEQFF. The CDR3 nucleotides read TGTGCCAGCAGTTACTCGAGGCCAGGGGAGCAGTTCTTC.